This T cell receptor beta chain was identified during a study of blood T cell repertoires in COVID-19. Study-wide background: The United States, Italy and Spain supplied acute and convalescent COVID-19 samples. In each case, the material was cDNA or gDNA derived from T cells, B-cell-depleted T cells, or PBMCs.

Trimming left V 7 bases short and J 2 bases short, with 23 bases between. The CDR3 consists of 17 residues. Germline-derived CDR1 and CDR2 are LNHDA and SQIVND (reference sequence). Authors' data handling: Using reference gene primer amplification, nucleated cell counts were estimated. Repertoires were generated with immunoSEQ multiplex PCR, while TCRdb's copy carries only in-frame clones and drops some. V and J calls plus clone size are reproduced from that table; the DNA served to infer D and trimming. The sample has some 120,000 clones, roughly 84% seen once. Sequenced sample: peripheral blood. V gene TRBV19 combines with J gene TRBJ2-5, with a tentative D call TRBD1 (6 bases). This clonotype originated in an elderly woman with acute or convalescent COVID-19. The CDR3, as DNA: TGTGCCAGTAACCGTAGGGGGTGGCAGAGGTTGCAAGAGACCCAGTACTTC. Protein sequence: CASNRRGWQRLQETQYF.